This is a list of T cell receptor beta chains from one sample in a study of CD8 T cells in ankylosing spondylitis. TCRdb analysed the 5' RACE reads with MiXCR anew, one entry per CDR3 protein. There are about 390,000 distinct CDR3 sequences in the sample; about a fifth occur only once, and 15% to 20% lies in the top ten. The sample taken for sequencing was blood, either unsorted or a sorted T cell fraction (not recorded which). The receptors stem from a male donor with ankylosing spondylitis. The CDR3 runs from the conserved cysteine through the conserved F or W. D genes are given only for firm matches. Not every row has a clone size; where given, it reads once, few, many or a size class.

J: TRBJ1-4; D: TRBD1; V: TRBV28; size: NA; DNA: TGTGCCAGCAGTATCCCGGGACAGTATAGTGAAAAACTGTTTTTT; CDR3: CASSIPGQYSEKLFF
J: TRBJ1-2; D: TRBD1; V: TRBV29-1; size: many; DNA: TGCAGCGTTGAGGCAGACAGGGTTTATGGCTACACCTTC; CDR3: CSVEADRVYGYTF
J: TRBJ2-7; D: TRBD2; V: TRBV7-2; size: NA; DNA: TGTGCCAGCAGCTTCAACGGGAGGGCCTACGAGCAGTACTTC; CDR3: CASSFNGRAYEQYF
J: TRBJ1-4; D: NA; V: TRBV7-9; size: NA; DNA: TGTGCCAGCAGCGAGGGGTTCGTTAATGAAAAACTGTTTTTT; CDR3: CASSEGFVNEKLFF
J: TRBJ2-4; D: NA; V: TRBV29-1; size: few; DNA: TGCAGCGTTGGACTAGGCAAAAACATTCAGTACTTC; CDR3: CSVGLGKNIQYF
J: TRBJ1-1; D: NA; V: TRBV7-9; size: NA; DNA: TGTGCCAGCAGCAGGGCGGGTGGCAGCTACTATGGCTCTGAAGCTTTCTTT; CDR3: CASSRAGGSYYGSEAFF
J: TRBJ2-1; D: TRBD2; V: TRBV29-1; size: NA; DNA: TGCAGCGTTGGTGGGAGGGCCCTCTACAATGAGCAGTTCTTC; CDR3: CSVGGRALYNEQFF
J: TRBJ2-1; D: NA; V: TRBV20-1; size: NA; DNA: TGCAGTGCTAGAAAGGAGACCAGCAGAGTCTACAATGAGCAGTTCTTC; CDR3: CSARKETSRVYNEQFF
J: TRBJ1-2; D: TRBD1; V: TRBV7-2; size: NA; DNA: TGTGCCAGCAGCTTAGTAGGACAGGACATCTATGGCTACACCTTC; CDR3: CASSLVGQDIYGYTF
J: TRBJ2-2; D: TRBD2; V: TRBV5-1; size: few; DNA: TGCGCCAGCAGCCGGGACGGGACTACGAACACCGGGGAGCTGTTTTTT; CDR3: CASSRDGTTNTGELFF
J: TRBJ2-7; D: NA; V: TRBV20-1; size: few; DNA: TGCAGTGCTAGAGATATGACTCCACCCAACTACGAGCAGTACTTC; CDR3: CSARDMTPPNYEQYF
J: TRBJ2-3; D: NA; V: TRBV28; size: few; DNA: TGTGCCAGCAGTTTGGGGGTCCCCTATAGCACAGATACGCAGTATTTT; CDR3: CASSLGVPYSTDTQYF
J: TRBJ2-6; D: TRBD1; V: TRBV5-1; size: NA; DNA: TGCGCCAGCAGCTTGGACAGGGGTTTTTGGCAGGGGGCCAACGTCCTGACTTTC; CDR3: CASSLDRGFWQGANVLTF
J: TRBJ1-2; D: NA; V: TRBV7-9; size: NA; DNA: TGTGCCAGCAGTTGGACCGACGGTAACTATGGCTACACCTTC; CDR3: CASSWTDGNYGYTF
J: TRBJ2-5; D: TRBD2; V: TRBV29-1; size: few; DNA: TGCAGCGTTGTGGGGGGGATCCAAGAGACCCAGTACTTC; CDR3: CSVVGGIQETQYF
J: TRBJ2-5; D: NA; V: TRBV12-3/TRBV12-4; size: NA; DNA: TGTGCCAGCAGTTTACGGCAGGACGTGACCCAGTACTTC; CDR3: CASSLRQDVTQYF
J: TRBJ2-3; D: NA; V: TRBV7-3; size: NA; DNA: TGTGCCAGCACCTCTCAGAGTAGCGGCCGTCTCGACTACACAGATACGCAGTATTTT; CDR3: CASTSQSSGRLDYTDTQYF
J: TRBJ1-1; D: NA; V: TRBV2; size: few; DNA: TGTGCCAGCAGGGAGATGGACAGTGTGAACACTGAAGCTTTCTTT; CDR3: CASREMDSVNTEAFF
J: TRBJ2-1; D: NA; V: TRBV24-1; size: NA; DNA: TGTGCCACCAGTGATACCCGGGACTCAACCTACAATGAGCAGTTCTTC; CDR3: CATSDTRDSTYNEQFF
J: TRBJ1-6; D: TRBD1; V: TRBV4-3; size: NA; DNA: TGCGCCAGCAGCCAGCGAACAGGGGGCGGTAATTCACCCCTCCACTTT; CDR3: CASSQRTGGGNSPLHF
J: TRBJ2-1; D: TRBD2; V: TRBV24-1; size: NA; DNA: TGTGCCACCAGTGACAGCACTAGCGGGAGGGGGGAGAATGAGCAGTTCTTC; CDR3: CATSDSTSGRGENEQFF
J: TRBJ1-4; D: NA; V: TRBV12-3/TRBV12-4; size: NA; DNA: TGTGCCAGCAGCCGGGGGATCATGGATGAAAAACTGTTTTTT; CDR3: CASSRGIMDEKLFF
J: TRBJ2-1; D: TRBD2; V: TRBV4-1; size: few; DNA: TGCGCCAGCAGCCAAGATCGGTTCGGGAGGACCAACAATGAGCAGTTCTTC; CDR3: CASSQDRFGRTNNEQFF
J: TRBJ1-3; D: NA; V: TRBV7-8; size: many; DNA: TGTGCCAGCAGTAGGGACACGCAAATCTCTGGAAACACCATATATTTT; CDR3: CASSRDTQISGNTIYF
J: TRBJ2-5; D: TRBD2; V: TRBV5-1; size: NA; DNA: TGCGCCAGCAGCGCAACCGGGACTAGCGGGACATGGGAGACCCAGTACTTC; CDR3: CASSATGTSGTWETQYF
J: TRBJ2-7; D: NA; V: TRBV18; size: NA; DNA: TGTGCCAGCTCACCAGACCTGGGCGGCTCCTACGAGCAGTACTTC; CDR3: CASSPDLGGSYEQYF
J: TRBJ2-5; D: NA; V: TRBV6-5; size: NA; DNA: TGTGCCAGCAGTTACGACAGGAGCCCCCAAGAGACCCAGTACTTC; CDR3: CASSYDRSPQETQYF
J: TRBJ1-5; D: NA; V: TRBV6-2/TRBV6-3; size: NA; DNA: TGTGCCAGCACCTCCGGGAACCTGGGGAGCAATCAGCCCCAGCATTTT; CDR3: CASTSGNLGSNQPQHF
J: TRBJ1-1; D: NA; V: TRBV20-1; size: NA; DNA: TGCAGTGCTAGAGATCTTGGGATGAACACTGAAGCTTTCTTT; CDR3: CSARDLGMNTEAFF
J: TRBJ1-1; D: NA; V: TRBV15; size: few; DNA: TGTGCCACCAGCAGAGATATGTTTCAAGAAGCTTTCTTT; CDR3: CATSRDMFQEAFF
J: TRBJ1-1; D: TRBD1; V: TRBV29-1; size: few; DNA: TGCAGCGGTCACAGGGACAGGGGGAACACTGAAGCTTTCTTT; CDR3: CSGHRDRGNTEAFF
J: TRBJ2-3; D: TRBD2; V: TRBV3-1; size: few; DNA: TGTGCCAGCAGCCAAGGATATAGCGGGAGGGCGACAGATACGCAGTATTTT; CDR3: CASSQGYSGRATDTQYF
J: TRBJ2-1; D: NA; V: TRBV29-1; size: NA; DNA: TGCAGCGGGTACAGGTCCTACAATGAGCAGTTCTTC; CDR3: CSGYRSYNEQFF
J: TRBJ2-3; D: NA; V: TRBV29-1; size: NA; DNA: TGCAGCGTGGAGACGGGGTCCTCGTGGCAGTATTTT; CDR3: CSVETGSSWQYF
J: TRBJ1-4; D: TRBD1; V: TRBV11-2; size: NA; DNA: TGTGCCAGCAGCTCCCGGAGGCAGACAGGGTGGGACGAAAAACTGTTTTTT; CDR3: CASSSRRQTGWDEKLFF
J: TRBJ1-6; D: NA; V: TRBV19; size: NA; DNA: TGTGCCAGCGGACCGACAGGCCACAATTCACCCCTCCACTTT; CDR3: CASGPTGHNSPLHF
J: TRBJ2-7; D: NA; V: TRBV2; size: NA; DNA: TGTGCCAGCAGGGGCGGGGTAAGGGAGCAGTACTTC; CDR3: CASRGGVREQYF
J: TRBJ2-3; D: NA; V: TRBV7-2; size: NA; DNA: TGTGCCAGCAGCTTAGCGGCCTCACGCACAGATACGCAGTATTTT; CDR3: CASSLAASRTDTQYF
J: TRBJ1-6; D: TRBD1; V: TRBV3-1; size: few; DNA: TGTGCCAGCAGCCATCAGGGGGCCGATAATTCACCCCTCCACTTT; CDR3: CASSHQGADNSPLHF
J: TRBJ2-2; D: TRBD1; V: TRBV11-3; size: NA; DNA: TGTGCCAGCAGCTCTCGGACAGGGAGGTCCGGGGAGCTGTTTTTT; CDR3: CASSSRTGRSGELFF
J: TRBJ2-1; D: TRBD2; V: TRBV19; size: few; DNA: TGTGCCAGTAGCAGACTAGCGGGAGGGCCGAAACACAATGAGCAGTTCTTC; CDR3: CASSRLAGGPKHNEQFF
J: TRBJ2-1; D: TRBD2; V: TRBV19; size: few; DNA: TGTGCCAGTAGTATAGGGGGGACTAGCGGGTGGAATGAGCAGTTCTTC; CDR3: CASSIGGTSGWNEQFF
J: TRBJ1-2; D: NA; V: TRBV12-3/TRBV12-4; size: many; DNA: TGTGCCAGCACCCCTCCCCCAGGGCCAATTAACTATGGCTACACCTTC; CDR3: CASTPPPGPINYGYTF
J: TRBJ1-5; D: NA; V: TRBV28; size: NA; DNA: TGTGCCAGCAGTACTCAGGGGTTGGATGGGGGCAATCAGCCCCAGCATTTT; CDR3: CASSTQGLDGGNQPQHF
J: TRBJ2-1; D: NA; V: TRBV28; size: few; DNA: TGTGCCAGCAGTTGGGGTACCTATGAGCAGTTCTTC; CDR3: CASSWGTYEQFF
J: TRBJ1-4; D: TRBD1; V: TRBV15; size: few; DNA: TGTGCCACCAGCAGCTGGGACAGGGGGATTTTAGGTGAAAAACTGTTTTTT; CDR3: CATSSWDRGILGEKLFF
J: TRBJ2-1; D: TRBD2; V: TRBV10-3; size: NA; DNA: TGTGCCATCAGTGAGGGGGGACTAGCGAACAATGAGCAGTTCTTC; CDR3: CAISEGGLANNEQFF
J: TRBJ2-1; D: TRBD2; V: TRBV20-1; size: few; DNA: TGCAGTGCTAGGAGTAGCGGGAGGTATGAGCAGTTCTTC; CDR3: CSARSSGRYEQFF
J: TRBJ2-3; D: NA; V: TRBV27; size: NA; DNA: TGTGCCAGCAGTTCCCGACTCACAGATACGCAGTATTTT; CDR3: CASSSRLTDTQYF